The present T cell receptor beta chain was sequenced within a study of cytomegalovirus exposure and HLA in healthy donors. Primers included in the PCR were 60 Vbeta and 13 Jbeta primers. Sequencing was performed with immunoSEQ multiplex PCR; in TCRdb, only in-frame clones are kept and a portion is missing. The data hold about 120,000 clones, with around 77% observed a single time. This CDR3 has 14 amino acids. J lost 5 bases, V lost 9 bases, and 10 bases had no gene match. The germline gives CDR1 MNHNS, CDR2 SASEGT. This clonotype was obtained from a male donor in good health and CMV-seropositive. The chain links TRBV6-1 to TRBJ1-1; 9 nucleotides line up with TRBD1. Input material: PBMCs. The CDR3 spells CARKNRGQRTEAFF. CDR3 DNA sequence: TGTGCCAGGAAAAACAGGGGGCAGAGGACTGAAGCTTTCTTT.